These T cell receptor beta chains were read from a single sample in a study of blood T cell repertoires in COVID-19. The method was immunoSEQ multiplex PCR; TCRdb's version includes in-frame clones alone and lacks a portion of them. The sample carries 150,000 to 200,000 clones, around 80% recorded once. Sequencing was done on a sample of peripheral blood. Receptors were obtained from a woman in her seventies with COVID-19, enrolled during active disease. Each CDR3 is given with its conserved first and last residue. The D gene is left open where the match is weak. Clone size is stated in some rows and not others, as once, few, many or a class when expanded.

NA,NA,TRBJ1-4,TRBV4-1,16,CASSQDLIQGSEKLFF,TGCGCCAGCAGCCAAGATTTAATACAGGGAAGTGAAAAACTGTTTTTT
NA,NA,TRBJ2-5,TRBV11-2,15,CASSLERRRGETQYF,TGTGCCAGCAGCTTAGAGAGGCGAAGAGGAGAGACCCAGTACTTC
once,TRBD1,TRBJ1-3,TRBV29-1,13,CSAAGTAGNTIYF,TGCAGCGCCGCCGGGACAGCTGGAAACACCATATATTTT
NA,NA,TRBJ1-2,TRBV6-5,14,CASSYHSAPRGYTF,TGTGCCAGCAGTTACCATTCAGCTCCGCGGGGCTACACCTTC
NA,TRBD1,TRBJ1-2,TRBV4-1,17,CASSQALRQGANYGYTF,TGCGCCAGCAGCCAAGCCCTAAGACAGGGGGCCAACTATGGCTACACCTTC
NA,NA,TRBJ2-3,TRBV7-3,15,CASSAGDPSTDTQYF,TGTGCCAGCAGCGCGGGCGACCCGAGCACAGATACGCAGTATTTT
NA,NA,TRBJ1-1,TRBV28,15,CASSLRARGNTEAFF,TGTGCCAGCAGTTTAAGGGCCAGGGGGAACACTGAAGCTTTCTTT
NA,NA,TRBJ2-5,TRBV2,12,CASTQDQETQYF,TGTGCCAGCACACAGGACCAAGAGACCCAGTACTTC
NA,NA,TRBJ1-6,TRBV11-2,15,CASSLATVHNSPLHF,TGTGCCAGCAGCTTAGCTACAGTGCATAATTCACCCCTCCACTTT
NA,TRBD1,TRBJ1-1,TRBV19,14,CAYRGQIEGTEAFF,TGTGCCTACAGGGGCCAAATAGAAGGCACTGAAGCTTTCTTT
NA,TRBD2,TRBJ2-5,TRBV7-6,15,CASSLAPGLAETQYF,TGTGCCAGCAGCTTAGCACCGGGACTAGCTGAGACCCAGTACTTC
NA,TRBD2,TRBJ2-5,TRBV9,14,CASSARLAKETQYF,TGTGCCAGCAGCGCTAGACTAGCGAAGGAGACCCAGTACTTC
NA,TRBD2,TRBJ2-7,TRBV3-1/TRBV3-2,17,CASSPGTSGIGPYEQYF,TGTGCCAGCAGCCCAGGGACTAGCGGGATTGGGCCCTACGAGCAGTACTTC
NA,NA,TRBJ1-1,TRBV3-1/TRBV3-2,15,CASTPSSGESGEAFF,TGTGCCAGCACCCCCAGTAGTGGGGAAAGCGGTGAAGCTTTCTTT
NA,NA,TRBJ1-2,TRBV3-1/TRBV3-2,13,CASSQGFGNGYTF,TGTGCCAGCAGCCAAGGGTTCGGGAATGGCTACACCTTC
NA,NA,TRBJ2-7,TRBV10-3,11,CAAGEAYEQYF,TGTGCCGCCGGAGAAGCCTACGAGCAGTACTTC
NA,NA,TRBJ2-5,TRBV7-3,14,CASSLIGRVETQYF,TGTGCCAGCAGCTTAATCGGCAGGGTAGAGACCCAGTACTTC
NA,NA,TRBJ2-3,TRBV5-1,14,CASSIRGRTDTQYF,TGCGCCAGCAGCATTAGAGGGCGCACAGATACGCAGTATTTT
NA,NA,TRBJ2-3,TRBV6-5,14,CASRSGQSKDTQYF,TGTGCCAGCAGATCTGGACAGTCCAAGGATACGCAGTATTTT
NA,NA,TRBJ1-1,TRBV28,12,CASSPSFPEAFF,TGTGCCAGCAGTCCCTCTTTCCCTGAAGCTTTCTTT
NA,TRBD2,TRBJ2-1,TRBV30,12,CAFRAGANEQFF,TGTGCCTTCCGAGCGGGGGCTAATGAGCAGTTCTTC
NA,NA,TRBJ2-5,TRBV3-1/TRBV3-2,13,CASRPGGEETQYF,TGTGCCAGCAGACCAGGTGGTGAGGAGACCCAGTACTTC